This T cell receptor (beta chain) was found in a study of T cell responses to AZD1222 COVID-19 vaccine. Study outcomes and limitations: Among those given AZD1222, only 6 or 7 were seropositive at baseline. The study found vaccine-associated CD4 TCRs spanning spike, dominant at 160-218 and 743-854. Clonal diversity may have been underestimated, and the donors were mostly white British, with more females than males.

V gave up 2 bases and J gave up 6 bases, with 13 bases separating them. This CDR3 comprises 14 residues. Germline V gene sequence: CDR1 SEHNR, CDR2 FQNEAQ (reference sequence). On this clone: What it binds is not known.

Method: immunoSEQ multiplex PCR; TCRdb's copy keeps in-frame clones and lacks some. The sample has about 100,000 clones, around nine tenths seen once; the top ten hold roughly 15%. This chain uses TRBV7-9 with TRBJ2-5, with a tentative D call TRBD2 (6 bases). The specimen was peripheral blood, collected on day 0 of AZD1222 vaccination. The source of this sequence is an adult in good health. The CDR3 loop reads CASSLSWGGKTQYF. CDR3 sequence (DNA): TGTGCCAGCAGCTTAAGCTGGGGCGGGAAGACCCAGTACTTC.